The sequence of this T cell receptor (beta chain) was determined in a study of blood T cell repertoires in COVID-19 (dated by TCRdb to 2018 to 2021). Concerning the study at large: Samples from collaborators originated in the United States, Italy and Spain and spanned both the acute and convalescent phases of COVID-19. The prospective study material was composed of cDNA or gDNA derived from T cells, B-cell-depleted T cells, or PBMCs. Subjects who had been exposed to COVID-19, were actively infected with it, or had recovered from it provided the deeply sampled blood TCRbeta repertoires that made up the dataset. The repertoires were released in a freely available public database meant as a resource for research on the immune response to SARS-CoV-2. The samples were drawn from the first 160 participants of the ongoing ImmuneRACE study and from roughly 1,300 subjects provided by 6 global collaborators. Nearly every sample came with metadata listing a de-identified subject ID, COVID-19 status, age in years and sex. HLA class I and class II types, where available, came from metadata supplied by the sample provider rather than from assay-based typing.

In the case of this clone: The antigen it binds to is not known. No quality values exist for individual bases; no much larger clone is one base distant.

TCRbeta CDR3 regions were amplified from genomic DNA by means of the immunoSEQ Assay, a bias-controlled multiplex PCR. The authors processed their data as follows. The number of nucleated cells in each sample was estimated from the amplification of reference gene primers within the assay. To quantify the absolute abundance of each unique TCRbeta CDR3 rearrangement, sequence reads were collapsed and filtered. Productive Simpson clonality was computed per sample as the square root of Simpson's diversity index over productive rearrangements. Not all clones reach the TCRdb copy of this immuneACCESS table, which keeps in-frame sequences only. Checked studies attribute under half of the gap to unresolved V genes and leave the rest unexplained. V, J and clone size are taken as reported in that table, and D and trimming were inferred from the DNA itself. The sample contains around 130,000 clones, approximately 90% of them found a single time. Around 18% of the sample comes from the top ten.

The collaborating institutions used their own protocols to collect whole blood in K2EDTA tubes. For TCRbeta analysis, collaborator samples were shipped as frozen whole blood, as isolated PBMCs, or as DNA extracted from either sample type. Broader findings and caveats from the paper: The quantity of clinical and demographic metadata differed by source and by participant and was supplied without curation.

From the cysteine through the phenylalanine, the CDR3 covers 14 amino acids. The kept DNA is CDR3 alone, 42 bases in frame from the first base. The V end loses 0 bases and the J end loses 0 bases, and a stretch of 5 bases separates them. CDR1 and CDR2 are drawn from the germline V gene: SGHNT, YENEEA. Recombination connected TRBV11-3 to TRBJ1-2; the D gene assignment is ambiguous. Sequencing was performed on peripheral blood. This TCR derives from a man aged 45-65 years with active or convalescent COVID-19. CDR3 sequence: CASSLDSTNYGYTF. DNA sequence: TGTGCCAGCAGCTTAGATTCAACTAACTATGGCTACACCTTC.